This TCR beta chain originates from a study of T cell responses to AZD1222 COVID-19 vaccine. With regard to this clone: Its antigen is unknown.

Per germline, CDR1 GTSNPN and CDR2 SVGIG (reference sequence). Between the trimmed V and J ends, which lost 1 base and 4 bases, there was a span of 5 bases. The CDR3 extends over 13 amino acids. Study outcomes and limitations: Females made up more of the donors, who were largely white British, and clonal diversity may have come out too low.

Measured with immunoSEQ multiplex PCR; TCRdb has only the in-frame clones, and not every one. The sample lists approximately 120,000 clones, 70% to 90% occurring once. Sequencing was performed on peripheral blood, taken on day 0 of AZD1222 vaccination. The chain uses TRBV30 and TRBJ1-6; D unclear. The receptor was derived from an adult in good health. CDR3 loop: CAWSEQYNSPLHF. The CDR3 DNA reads TGTGCCTGGAGTGAACAGTATAATTCACCCCTCCACTTT.